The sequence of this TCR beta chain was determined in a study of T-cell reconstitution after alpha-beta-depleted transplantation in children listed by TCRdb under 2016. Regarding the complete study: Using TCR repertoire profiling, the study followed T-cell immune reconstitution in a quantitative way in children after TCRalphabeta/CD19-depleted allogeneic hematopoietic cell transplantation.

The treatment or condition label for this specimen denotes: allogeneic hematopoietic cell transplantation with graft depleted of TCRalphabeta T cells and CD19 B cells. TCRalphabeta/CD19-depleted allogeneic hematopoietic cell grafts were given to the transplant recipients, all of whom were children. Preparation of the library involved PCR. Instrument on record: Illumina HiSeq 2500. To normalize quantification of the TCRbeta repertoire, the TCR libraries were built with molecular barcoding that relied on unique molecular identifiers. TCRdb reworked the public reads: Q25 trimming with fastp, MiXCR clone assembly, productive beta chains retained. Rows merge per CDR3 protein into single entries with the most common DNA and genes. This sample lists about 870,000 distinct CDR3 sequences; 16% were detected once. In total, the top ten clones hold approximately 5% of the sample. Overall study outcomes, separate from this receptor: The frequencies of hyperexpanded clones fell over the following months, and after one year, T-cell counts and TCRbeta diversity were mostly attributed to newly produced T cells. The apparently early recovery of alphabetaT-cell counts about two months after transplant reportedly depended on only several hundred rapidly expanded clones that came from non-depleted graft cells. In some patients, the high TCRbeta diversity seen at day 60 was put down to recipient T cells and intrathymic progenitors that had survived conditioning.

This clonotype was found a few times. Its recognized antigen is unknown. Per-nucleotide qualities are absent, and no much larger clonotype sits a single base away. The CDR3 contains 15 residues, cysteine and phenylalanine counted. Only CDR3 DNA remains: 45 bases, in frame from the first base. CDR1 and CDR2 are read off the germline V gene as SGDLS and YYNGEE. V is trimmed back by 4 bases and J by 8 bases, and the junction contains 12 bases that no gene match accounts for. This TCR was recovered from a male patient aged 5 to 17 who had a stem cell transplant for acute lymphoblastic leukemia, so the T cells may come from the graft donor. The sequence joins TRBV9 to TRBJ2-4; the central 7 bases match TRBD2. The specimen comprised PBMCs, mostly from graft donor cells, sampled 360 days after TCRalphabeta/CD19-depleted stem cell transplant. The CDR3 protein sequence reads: CASSPIGGGLDIQYF. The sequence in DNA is TGTGCCAGCAGCCCCATCGGGGGTGGACTAGACATTCAGTACTTC.